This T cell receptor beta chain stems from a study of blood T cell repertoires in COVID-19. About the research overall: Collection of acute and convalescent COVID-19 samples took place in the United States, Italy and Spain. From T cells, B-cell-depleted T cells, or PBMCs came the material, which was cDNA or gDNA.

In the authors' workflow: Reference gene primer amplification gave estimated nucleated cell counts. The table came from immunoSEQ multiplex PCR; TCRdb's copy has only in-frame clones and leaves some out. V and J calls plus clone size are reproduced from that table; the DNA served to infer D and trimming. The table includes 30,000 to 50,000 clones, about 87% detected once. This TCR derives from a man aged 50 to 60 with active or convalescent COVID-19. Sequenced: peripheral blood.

CDR3 region: CASSKALDRGRNEQFF. In nucleotides, the CDR3 is TGTGCCAGCAGCAAAGCTTTGGACAGGGGGCGAAATGAGCAGTTCTTC. This chain uses TRBV21-1 with TRBJ2-1; the D call of TRBD1 is as the table states it, not checked on the DNA. TRBV21-1 is a pseudogene. There are 16 residues in the CDR3.